The 27 T cell receptor beta chains listed next were all sequenced from one sample in a study of spatial heterogeneity in lung cancer. As for time point: sample taken at primary tumor resection. TCRdb re-called the 5' RACE reads with MiXCR, one entry per CDR3 protein. The sample contains about 44,000 distinct CDR3 sequences, roughly 13% of which appear only once. The source material was PBMCs, sampled at surgery. Source of these receptors: a male donor with early-stage non-small cell lung cancer.

This clonotype was seen ten or more times. The chain uses TRBV5-1 and TRBJ2-5, with no clear D. The CDR3 is made up of 12 amino acids. The ends were cut back, 4 bases at V and 3 bases at J, with 7 bases in the middle. Germline values: CDR1 SGHRS, CDR2 YFSETQ. The CDR3 loop reads CASSEEEETQYF. The DNA of the CDR3 is TGCGCCAGCAGCGAAGAAGAAGAGACCCAGTACTTC.

The genes are TRBV5-6 and TRBJ1-1; TRBD1 matches 8 bases. The germline V gene has CDR1 SGHDT and CDR2 YYEEEE. This CDR3 region has 15 residues. V shed 0 bases and J 1 base; nucleotides not matched to a gene: 2. CDR3 sequence reads: CASSLGTGSNTEAFF. The CDR3, as DNA: TGTGCCAGCAGCTTGGGGACAGGGTCGAACACTGAAGCTTTCTTT.

V gene TRBV11-2 combines with J gene TRBJ2-1; 10 bases fit TRBD1. Germline V lookup: CDR1 SGHAT, CDR2 FQNNGV. The V gene end was trimmed by 5 bases and the J gene end by 4 bases; junction bases not matched to a gene: 5. The CDR3 contains 15 residues. CDR3 residues: CASSGRTGGYNEQFF. CDR3 bases: TGTGCCAGCAGCGGCCGGACAGGGGGATACAATGAGCAGTTCTTC.

This clonotype was observed a handful of times. The chain is built from TRBV7-2 and TRBJ2-1; 8 nucleotides line up with TRBD2. V gave up 5 bases and J gave up 4 bases; unmatched junction bases: 7. The length of the CDR3 is 15 residues. Germline lookup yields CDR1 SGHTA and CDR2 FQGNSA. CDR3 sequence: CASSPERERYNEQFF. The CDR3 nucleotides read TGTGCCAGCAGCCCTGAGCGGGAGCGGTACAATGAGCAGTTCTTC.

In its sample, this clonotype was seen many times. The chain is built from TRBV5-1 and TRBJ2-1; no clear D gene. The CDR3 has 14 amino acids. In germline, CDR1 is SGHRS, CDR2 YFSETQ. Trimming left V 0 bases short and J 4 bases short, with 8 bases between. CDR3 DNA sequence: TGCGCCAGCAGCTTGGACCGGTTGTACAATGAGCAGTTCTTC. It encodes CASSLDRLYNEQFF.

There are a few counts of this clonotype. The chain couples TRBV28 to TRBJ2-5; a possible D gene is TRBD1 (5 bases). This CDR3 is built from 15 residues. CDR1 and CDR2 (germline): MDHEN, SYDVKM. Trimming cost V 4 bases and J 1 base, with 13 bases left between them. The CDR3 DNA reads as TGTGCCAGCAGTTCGATCCCGGACACCCAAGAGACCCAGTACTTC. This sequence encodes CASSSIPDTQETQYF.

The chain uses TRBV12-3 or TRBV12-4 and TRBJ2-1; no reliable D call. The V gene lost 0 bases and the J gene lost 3 bases, with 12 bases spanning the gap. This CDR3 has 16 amino acids. The CDR3 is CASSLASPSDYNEQFF. CDR3 bases: TGTGCCAGCAGTTTAGCATCCCCTTCGGACTACAATGAGCAGTTCTTC.

J is TRBJ2-5 and V is TRBV12-2. TRBV12-2 is designated a pseudogene. The CDR3 consists of 14 residues. The CDR3 DNA is TGTGCAAGTCGCTTCAAAGGTTACCAAGAGACCCAGTACTTC. Translated: CASRFKGYQETQYF.

The genes are TRBV20-1 and TRBJ2-3, with 9 bases fitting TRBD1. This CDR3 comprises 14 residues. CDR1 is DFQATT, CDR2 SNEGSKA, per germline (reference sequence). With V trimmed by 5 bases and J by 5 bases, 8 bases remained unmatched. The CDR3 loop reads CSARLGQGKDTQYF. The CDR3, as DNA: TGCAGTGCTCGCCTAGGACAGGGGAAAGATACGCAGTATTTT.

This clonotype was observed at least ten times. The chain is built from TRBV5-1 and TRBJ2-7; a weak D match, TRBD1 (6 bases). The CDR3 sequence is 13 residues long. Trimming pared 3 bases from V and 2 bases from J, leaving 9 bases between. CDR1 SGHRS and CDR2 YFSETQ come from the germline V gene. CDR3 in DNA: TGCGCCAGCAGCTCAGGACAGACCTACGAGCAGTACTTC. This translates into CASSSGQTYEQYF.

The chain uses TRBV28 and TRBJ2-7; 7 bases are shared with TRBD1. Germline V gene sequence: CDR1 MDHEN, CDR2 SYDVKM. This CDR3 has 12 amino acids. V lost 6 bases to trimming and J lost 5 bases; unmatched junction nucleotides: 4. CDR3 sequence (DNA): TGTGCCAGCAGGGGACAGTTCCACGAGCAGTACTTC. Amino acids: CASRGQFHEQYF. Together with reference TRBV28 and TRBJ2-7, the CDR3 gives the full variable domain: DVKVTQSSRYLVKRTGEKVFLECVQDMDHENMFWYRQDPGLGLRLIYFSYDVKMKEKGDIPEGYSVSREKKERFSLILESASTNQTSMYLCASRGQFHEQYFGPGTRLTVT.

The chain links TRBV7-2 to TRBJ2-3; 13 bases agree with TRBD2. The V segment lost 4 bases and the J segment 6 bases; nucleotides outside the gene matches: 13. This CDR3 has 18 amino acids. The germline V gene encodes CDR1 SGHTA and CDR2 FQGNSA. The CDR3 loop is CASSSLQLAGGRRDTQYF. The CDR3 coding sequence is TGTGCCAGCAGCTCTTTACAACTAGCGGGAGGGAGACGGGATACGCAGTATTTT.

This clonotype was recorded many times. J is TRBJ2-4 and V is TRBV2; D is undetermined. V was shortened by 1 base and J by 5 bases, with 6 bases between the two germline ends. The CDR3 totals 13 residues. The germline V gene has CDR1 SNHLY and CDR2 FYNNEI. CDR3 DNA: TGTGCCAGCAGTGAAGGCAACCAAAACATTCAGTACTTC. This translates into CASSEGNQNIQYF.

This clonotype was seen repeatedly, ten times or more. The V gene is TRBV5-4, the J gene TRBJ2-3; D might be TRBD1 or TRBD2, each matching 6 bases. The CDR3 consists of 16 residues. Germline CDR1 SGHNT, CDR2 YYREEE (reference sequence). Trimming cost V 2 bases and J 2 bases, with 15 bases left between them. The CDR3 DNA sequence: TGTGCCAGCAGCTTTTGGGGGGCGCGGAACACAGATACGCAGTATTTT. Residues: CASSFWGARNTDTQYF.

This clonotype was recorded many times. J is TRBJ2-3 and V is TRBV4-1; the match to TRBD2 covers 7 bases. The CDR3 loop spans 16 amino acids. Germline V gene lookup returns CDR1 MGHRA and CDR2 YSYEKL. J gave up 2 bases and V 0 bases, and 5 bases lay outside the gene matches. The CDR3 protein is CASSQEGRGFTDTQYF. The CDR3 DNA reads TGCGCCAGCAGCCAAGAGGGGAGGGGTTTCACAGATACGCAGTATTTT.

The gene calls are TRBV6-5 and TRBJ2-7, with D possibly being TRBD2 (6 bases). Germline V gene data show CDR1 as MNHEY and CDR2 as SVGAGI. This CDR3 comprises 16 residues. V lost 6 bases to trimming and J lost 1 base, with 19 bases between them. The CDR3 sequence is CASSTAGDFSSYEQYF. CDR3 in DNA: TGTGCCAGCAGCACCGCCGGGGACTTTTCATCCTACGAGCAGTACTTC.

Ten or more counts support this clonotype. The chain joins TRBV3-1 to TRBJ1-2; no clear D gene. The length of the CDR3 is 15 residues. CDR1 LGHDT and CDR2 YNNKEL come from the germline V gene (reference sequence). Trimming removed 0 bases from V and 6 bases from J, with 14 bases in between. The CDR3 loop reads CASSQDARQVHGYTF. The CDR3, as DNA: TGTGCCAGCAGCCAAGATGCGAGGCAGGTTCATGGCTACACCTTC.

The rearrangement joins TRBV5-1 to TRBJ2-2; D possibly uses TRBD1 or TRBD2 (5 bases each). V was cut by 0 bases and J by 3 bases, with 12 bases left in between. CDR3 length: 16 amino acids. Germline V lookup: CDR1 SGHRS, CDR2 YFSETQ. CDR3 nucleotides: TGCGCCAGCAGCTTGGGGTCCGGGACGGACACCGGGGAGCTGTTTTTT. It is translated as CASSLGSGTDTGELFF.

This clonotype showed up just once. This chain connects TRBV6-1 to TRBJ2-3; 7 bases agree with TRBD1. The CDR3 is 14 residues long. The ends lost 5 bases at V and 1 base at J; junction bases unmatched: 3. CDR1 is MNHNS and CDR2 is SASEGT in the germline V gene. The CDR3 loop reads CASSPDRGTDTQYF. The CDR3 DNA reads TGTGCCAGCAGTCCAGACAGGGGCACAGATACGCAGTATTTT.

This clonotype was counted many times. The chain carries TRBV12-3 or TRBV12-4 and TRBJ1-6; D unresolved. Trimming removed 5 bases from V and 5 bases from J, with 13 bases in between. The CDR3 sequence is 15 residues long. CDR3 loop: CASSPLQRDNSPLHF. The DNA for the CDR3 is TGTGCCAGCAGTCCTTTACAGCGAGATAATTCACCCCTCCACTTT.

On this clonotype itself: Being one base from a much bigger clone, this may be a read error. The rearrangement joins TRBV4-1 to TRBJ2-1; 8 bases are a match to TRBD2. This CDR3 comprises 17 residues. Trimming at V came to 1 base and at J to 6 bases, leaving 11 bases not matched to a gene. Germline CDR1 and CDR2: MGHRA and YSYEKL. The CDR3 sequence is CASSQVRLAGKCNEQFF. In DNA, the CDR3 is TGCGCCAGCAGCCAAGTTAGATTAGCGGGAAAGTGCAATGAGCAGTTCTTC.

The CDR3 is CASSQRTANYNEQFF. As DNA, the CDR3 is TGTGCCAGCAGCCAACGCACAGCTAACTACAATGAGCAGTTCTTC. The chain employs TRBV4-2 and TRBJ2-1, with D hard to call. CDR1 and CDR2 (germline): LGHNA, YNFKEQ. V was clipped by 2 bases and J by 3 bases, with 11 bases between them. The CDR3 is 15 residues long.

This clonotype was seen a handful of times. The rearrangement uses TRBV3-1 and TRBJ2-7; 7 positions agree with TRBD2. This CDR3 comprises 14 residues. Germline lookup yields CDR1 LGHDT and CDR2 YNNKEL (reference sequence). Trimming took 3 bases from V and 5 from J; bases not matched to a gene: 7. For the CDR3, the DNA is TGTGCCAGCAGCCACACCGGCGGGGGTGACGAGCAGTACTTC. It translates to CASSHTGGGDEQYF.

This rearrangement joins TRBV5-1 to TRBJ1-3; weak D call: TRBD1 (6 bases). CDR3 length equals 13 residues. Trimming left V 0 bases short and J 9 bases short, with 10 bases between. The germline V gene encodes CDR1 SGHRS and CDR2 YFSETQ. CDR3: CASSLGTASTIYF. For the CDR3, the DNA is TGCGCCAGCAGCTTGGGGACAGCCAGCACCATATATTTT. Based on the CDR3 plus reference TRBV5-1 and TRBJ1-3, the full variable domain is KAGVTQTPRYLIKTRGQQVTLSCSPISGHRSVSWYQQTPGQGLQFLFEYFSETQRNKGNFPGRFSGRQFSNSRSEMNVSTLELGDSALYLCASSLGTASTIYFGEGSWLTVV.

The chain carries TRBV7-2 and TRBJ2-2; D is undetermined. The CDR3 loop spans 16 amino acids. The germline gives CDR1 SGHTA, CDR2 FQGNSA. The germline V and J ends were trimmed by 2 bases and 1 base, with 11 bases remaining between them. CDR3 nucleotide sequence: TGTGCCAGCAGCTTACAGTCGGCGAGGAACACCGGGGAGCTGTTTTTT. Encoded protein: CASSLQSARNTGELFF.

V and J are TRBV2 and TRBJ1-2, with D perhaps TRBD1 (5 bases). V dropped 0 bases and J dropped 1 base, with 9 bases sitting between them. The germline V gene has CDR1 SNHLY and CDR2 FYNNEI. The CDR3 is 15 amino acids. DNA of the CDR3: TGTGCCAGCAGTGAAGCGGGGGTGGGTAACTATGGCTACACCTTC. Residues: CASSEAGVGNYGYTF.

The table lists this clonotype with a few counts. The chain uses TRBV28 and TRBJ2-1; 8 bases line up with TRBD2. The CDR3 extends over 19 amino acids. The J segment lost 1 base and the V segment lost 5 bases, leaving 16 bases of the junction unmatched. Germline V lookup: CDR1 MDHEN, CDR2 SYDVKM. The DNA for the CDR3 is TGTGCCAGCAGTCCCGGGCGGCAACGGTCTAGCGGGTCCTACAATGAGCAGTTCTTC. The encoded protein is CASSPGRQRSSGSYNEQFF.